This TCR beta chain was identified in a study of blood T cell repertoires in COVID-19. Study-wide background: Samples taken during acute and convalescent COVID-19 were collected in the United States, Italy and Spain. T cells, B-cell-depleted T cells, or PBMCs provided the cDNA or gDNA that served as material.

Original methodology: Reference gene primer amplification yielded estimated nucleated cell counts. Only in-frame clones appear in the TCRdb table, and some are missing; sequencing was by immunoSEQ multiplex PCR. The V and J calls and clone size were taken over from that table, and D and trimming were inferred from the DNA. This table holds approximately 360,000 clones, 90% found once. Germline CDR1 and CDR2: SGDLS and YYNGEE. The CDR3 sequence is 17 residues long. V was trimmed by 2 bases and J by 3 bases, leaving 20 bases between them. Sequencing input: peripheral blood. The J gene is TRBJ1-1, the V gene TRBV9; D unresolved. This TCR derives from a man aged 18 to 35 with active or convalescent COVID-19. DNA for the CDR3: TGTGCCAGCAGCGTGACGGCGGGCTCGTTGTACGACACTGAAGCTTTCTTT. Translating it yields CASSVTAGSLYDTEAFF.